This T cell receptor (beta chain) was identified during a study of blood T cell repertoires in COVID-19. At the level of the study: Samples of COVID-19 (acute and convalescent) were obtained from the United States, Italy and Spain. Sources were T cells, B-cell-depleted T cells, or PBMCs; the material itself was cDNA or gDNA.

Unmatched junction bases numbered 8, after V lost 7 bases and J lost 2 bases. Germline assignment: CDR1 MNHEY and CDR2 SVGAGI. The CDR3 has 15 residues. The authors' processing: Amplification of reference gene primers was used by the study to estimate nucleated cell counts. Data came from immunoSEQ multiplex PCR; TCRdb stores just in-frame clones and leaves some out. V and J calls and clone size are as listed in that table; D and trimming were resolved from the DNA. This sample has roughly 120,000 clones, with approximately 85% found just once. Seattle cases were enrolled at active infection and followed longitudinally.

This TCR was recovered from a woman aged 55-75 years with COVID-19, enrolled during active disease. The genes are TRBV6-5 and TRBJ2-7; 10 bases fit TRBD2. What was sequenced was peripheral blood. The DNA for the CDR3 is TGTGCCAGCACCTATGGGCTAGCGGGGGCCTACGAGCAGTACTTC. This codes for CASTYGLAGAYEQYF.